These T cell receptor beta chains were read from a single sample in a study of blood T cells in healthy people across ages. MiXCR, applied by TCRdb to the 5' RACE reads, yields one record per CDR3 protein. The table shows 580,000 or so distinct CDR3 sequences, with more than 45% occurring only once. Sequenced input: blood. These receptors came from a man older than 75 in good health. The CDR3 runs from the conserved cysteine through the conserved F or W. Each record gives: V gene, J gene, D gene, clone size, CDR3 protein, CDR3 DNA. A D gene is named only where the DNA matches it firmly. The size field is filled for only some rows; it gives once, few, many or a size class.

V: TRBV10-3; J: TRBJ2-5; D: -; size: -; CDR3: CAITPREGETQYF; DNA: TGTGCCATCACCCCCAGGGAAGGAGAGACCCAGTACTTC
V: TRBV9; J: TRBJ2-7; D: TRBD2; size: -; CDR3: CASSASGPVSYEQYF; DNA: TGTGCCAGCAGCGCTAGCGGGCCAGTCAGCTACGAGCAGTACTTC
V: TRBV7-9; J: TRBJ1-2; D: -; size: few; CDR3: CASSWSGAQDGYTF; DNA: TGTGCCAGCAGTTGGTCCGGGGCACAAGATGGCTACACCTTC
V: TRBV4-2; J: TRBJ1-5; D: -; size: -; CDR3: CASSQEVGENNQPQHF; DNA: TGTGCCAGCAGCCAAGAGGTTGGAGAAAACAATCAGCCCCAGCATTTT
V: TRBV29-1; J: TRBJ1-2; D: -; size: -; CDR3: CSVIQGSNYGYTF; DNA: TGCAGCGTCATTCAGGGCTCTAACTATGGCTACACCTTC
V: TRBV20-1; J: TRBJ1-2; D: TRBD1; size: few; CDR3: CSANQQGKVNYGYTF; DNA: TGCAGTGCTAATCAACAGGGGAAGGTTAACTATGGCTACACCTTC
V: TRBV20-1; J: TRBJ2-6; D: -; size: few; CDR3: CSARPWANVLTF; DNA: TGCAGTGCAAGACCCTGGGCCAACGTCCTGACTTTC
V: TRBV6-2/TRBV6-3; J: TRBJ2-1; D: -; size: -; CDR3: CASSYSGTTYEQFF; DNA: TGTGCCAGCAGTTACTCTGGGACCACCTACGAGCAGTTCTTC
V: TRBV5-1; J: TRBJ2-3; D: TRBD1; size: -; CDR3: CASSLAPQGTTDTQYF; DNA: TGCGCCAGCAGCTTAGCCCCACAGGGGACGACAGATACGCAGTATTTT
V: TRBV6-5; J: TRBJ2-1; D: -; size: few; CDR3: CASSYWPGVVSSVYNEQFF; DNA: TGTGCCAGCAGTTACTGGCCTGGGGTTGTCAGTTCCGTTTACAATGAGCAGTTCTTC
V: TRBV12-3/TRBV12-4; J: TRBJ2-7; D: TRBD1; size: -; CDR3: CASSLGGGTGFYEQYF; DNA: TGTGCCAGCAGTTTGGGGGGTGGGACAGGGTTCTACGAGCAGTACTTC
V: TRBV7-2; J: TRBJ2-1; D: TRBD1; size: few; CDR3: CASRDRGGNEQFF; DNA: TGTGCCAGCCGGGACAGGGGCGGAAATGAGCAGTTCTTC
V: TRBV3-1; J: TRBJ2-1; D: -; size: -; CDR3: CASSLQGGKTYNEQFF; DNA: TGTGCCAGCAGCCTACAGGGGGGGAAGACCTACAATGAGCAGTTCTTC
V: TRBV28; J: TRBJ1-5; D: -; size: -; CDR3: CASRYRGLKPQHF; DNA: TGTGCCAGCAGGTATCGGGGGTTGAAGCCCCAGCATTTT
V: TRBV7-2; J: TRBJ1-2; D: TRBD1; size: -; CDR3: CASSFRDRSDGYTF; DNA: TGTGCCAGCAGCTTCAGGGACAGGAGCGATGGCTACACCTTC
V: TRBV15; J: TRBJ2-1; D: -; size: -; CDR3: CATSANRYNEQFF; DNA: TGTGCCACTAGCGCGAATCGGTACAATGAGCAGTTCTTC
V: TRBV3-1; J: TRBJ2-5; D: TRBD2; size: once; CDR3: CASSDAGGQETQYF; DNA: TGTGCCAGCAGCGACGCGGGAGGCCAAGAGACCCAGTACTTC
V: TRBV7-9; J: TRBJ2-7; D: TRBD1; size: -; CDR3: CASSAGTGGETQYF; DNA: TGTGCCAGCAGCGCCGGGACAGGGGGCGAGACTCAGTACTTC
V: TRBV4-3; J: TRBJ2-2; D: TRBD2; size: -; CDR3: CASSQEALAANTGELFF; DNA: TGCGCCAGCAGCCAAGAAGCCCTAGCGGCGAACACCGGGGAGCTGTTTTTT
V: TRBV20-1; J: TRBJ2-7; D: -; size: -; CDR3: CSASLVAGAYEQYF; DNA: TGCAGTGCTAGCCTGGTGGCAGGAGCCTACGAGCAGTACTTC
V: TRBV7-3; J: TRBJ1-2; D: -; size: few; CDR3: CASSGQGTGGYTF; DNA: TGTGCCAGCAGCGGCCAAGGAACGGGTGGCTACACCTTC
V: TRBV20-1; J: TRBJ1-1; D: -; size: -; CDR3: CSARGPTGGNPEAFF; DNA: TGCAGTGCTAGAGGCCCGACAGGCGGCAACCCTGAAGCTTTCTTT
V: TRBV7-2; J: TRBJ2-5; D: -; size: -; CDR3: CASSSEPFGTQYF; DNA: TGTGCCAGCAGCTCCGAACCGTTTGGGACCCAGTACTTC
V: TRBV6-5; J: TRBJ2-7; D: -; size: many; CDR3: CASSRGPAYEQYF; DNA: TGTGCCAGCTCCCGAGGCCCTGCCTACGAGCAGTACTTC